Following are 29 T cell receptor beta chains from one sample sequenced in a study of cytomegalovirus exposure and HLA in healthy donors. The repertoire was sequenced with immunoSEQ multiplex PCR; TCRdb's copy has only in-frame clones and lacks some. The profile shows 90,000 to 120,000 clones, around 95% of them singletons. Material for sequencing was PBMCs. The receptors come from a young woman in good health and CMV-seronegative.

The chain has TRBV2 and TRBJ2-3; TRBD1 agrees at 7 bases. The germline V gene has CDR1 SNHLY and CDR2 FYNNEI. The V and J ends lost 0 bases and 6 bases, in that order; junction bases with no gene match: 6. The CDR3 consists of 15 residues. This chain's CDR3 is CASSEARTGVDTQYF. CDR3 coding DNA: TGTGCCAGCAGTGAAGCGCGTACAGGGGTCGATACGCAGTATTTT. Full variable domain (remainder filled in from reference TRBV2 and TRBJ2-3): EPEVTQTPSHQVTQMGQEVILRCVPISNHLYFYWYRQILGQKVEFLVSFYNNEISEKSEIFDDQFSVERPDGSNFTLKIRSTKLEDSAMYFCASSEARTGVDTQYFGPGTRLTVL.

The chain recombines TRBV4-1 with TRBJ1-2; D unresolved. V lost 5 bases to trimming and J lost 0 bases, with 13 bases between them. This CDR3 is built from 15 residues. CDR1 and CDR2 from the germline V gene are MGHRA and YSYEKL. The CDR3 reads CASSGPEATNYGYTF. CDR3 DNA: TGCGCCAGCAGCGGGCCGGAGGCCACTAACTATGGCTACACCTTC.

A few counts support this clone. The V call is TRBV6-6, the J call TRBJ2-3, with unresolved D. The CDR3 extends over 10 amino acids. V was cut by 10 bases and J by 1 base, with 3 bases left in between. From germline, CDR1 is MNHNY and CDR2 SVGAGI (reference sequence). The CDR3 sequence is CATGTDTQYF. The CDR3 coding sequence is TGTGCCACCGGCACAGATACGCAGTATTTT.

This clone was seen just once. The chain couples TRBV15 to TRBJ1-5; perhaps TRBD1 as D (5 bases). CDR3 size: 15 residues. CDR1 and CDR2 (germline): LNHNV, YYDKDF (reference sequence). Between the trimmed V and J ends, which lost 0 bases and 2 bases, there was a span of 8 bases. CDR3 bases: TGTGCCACCAGCAGAGAGGGGCCGCGCAATCAGCCCCAGCATTTT. The encoded protein is CATSREGPRNQPQHF. Full variable domain (outside the CDR3, taken from reference TRBV15 and TRBJ1-5): DAMVIQNPRYQVTQFGKPVTLSCSQTLNHNVMYWYQQKSSQAPKLLFHYYDKDFNNEADTPDNFQSRRPNTSFCFLDIRSPGLGDTAMYLCATSREGPRNQPQHFGDGTRLSIL.

The chain joins TRBV15 to TRBJ2-3; TRBD2 aligns across 12 bases. Germline assignment: CDR1 LNHNV and CDR2 YYDKDF (reference sequence). The CDR3 spans 21 residues. The trim removed 0 bases at V and 2 bases at J, leaving 15 bases unmatched. CDR3 bases: TGTGCCACCAGCAGAGATCGAAGACTAGCGGGGGAGCATACATACACAGATACGCAGTATTTT. This translates into CATSRDRRLAGEHTYTDTQYF.

The chain is built from TRBV7-9 and TRBJ2-7, with a tentative D call TRBD1 (6 bases). CDR1 and CDR2 (germline): SEHNR, FQNEAQ (reference sequence). With 4 bases removed from V and 1 base from J, the gap between germline ends came to 11 bases. The CDR3 runs to 14 residues. The CDR3 sequence is CASSSGQISYEQYF. The CDR3 nucleotides read TGTGCCAGCAGCTCAGGACAGATTTCCTACGAGCAGTACTTC.

The V and J genes are TRBV4-1 and TRBJ1-2; TRBD1 agrees at 7 bases. The V and J ends lost 0 bases and 4 bases, in that order; junction bases with no gene match: 5. The CDR3 loop spans 15 amino acids. CDR1 and CDR2 from the germline V gene are MGHRA and YSYEKL. The CDR3 DNA sequence: TGCGCCAGCAGCCAAGATCCGGGACAGATCTATGGCTACACCTTC. Its translation: CASSQDPGQIYGYTF.

The gene calls are TRBV5-4 and TRBJ2-1; D is undetermined. V was cut by 2 bases and J by 6 bases, with 9 bases left in between. This CDR3 is built from 13 residues. The V gene's germline CDR1 is SGHNT and CDR2 YYREEE (reference sequence). CDR3 protein: CASSFGLTNEQFF. DNA of the CDR3: TGTGCCAGCAGCTTCGGGTTAACCAATGAGCAGTTCTTC.

DNA for the CDR3: TGTGCCAGCAGTGGATGGGACAGCTTAACTGAAGCTTTCTTT. This sequence encodes CASSGWDSLTEAFF. This chain connects TRBV27 to TRBJ1-1, with 7 bases lining up with TRBD1. The CDR3 spans 14 residues. The germline gives CDR1 MNHEY, CDR2 SMNVEV (reference sequence). After removal of 5 bases from V and 5 bases from J, the junction contained 8 bases not matched to a gene.

The gene calls are TRBV13 and TRBJ1-2; the D gene is possibly TRBD1 (5 bases). Trimming removed 5 bases at V and 4 bases at J, with 23 bases between. Looked up from germline, CDR1 is PRHDT and CDR2 is FYEKMQ (reference sequence). CDR3 length: 17 amino acids. CDR3 nucleotide sequence: TGTGCCAGCAGCCCAGGGTTCGGAGGGGCTCTTGGCTATGGCTACACCTTC. This encodes CASSPGFGGALGYGYTF.

This clone has just a few counts. The rearrangement links TRBV4-2 to TRBJ2-1; possible D gene TRBD2, 5 bases. Germline V gene data show CDR1 as LGHNA and CDR2 as YNFKEQ. Trimming shortened V by 3 bases and J by 5 bases, and 17 bases separated the two germline ends. This CDR3 contains 16 residues. CDR3 sequence (DNA): TGTGCCAGCAGCCAGTTCGGGGAAAGGGAGAACAATGAGCAGTTCTTC. Residues: CASSQFGERENNEQFF.

This clone showed up just once. J is TRBJ2-5 and V is TRBV19; D is possibly TRBD2 (6 bases). The CDR3 extends over 15 amino acids. V lost 4 bases and J 2 bases, leaving 14 bases between the germline ends. Looked up from germline, CDR1 is LNHDA and CDR2 is SQIVND (reference sequence). The CDR3 DNA is TGTGCCAGTAGTACAGGGAGGATTAGGCAAGAGACCCAGTACTTC. Its translation: CASSTGRIRQETQYF.

This chain joins TRBV7-7 and TRBJ2-5; 14 positions match TRBD2. The length of the CDR3 is 16 residues. CDR1 and CDR2 from the germline V gene are SSHAT and FNYEAQ (reference sequence). V dropped 7 bases and J dropped 5; count of bases not matched to a gene: 9. This chain's CDR3 is CASTPGLAGEGETQYF. Here the CDR3 DNA reads TGTGCCAGCACCCCGGGACTAGCGGGGGAGGGGGAGACCCAGTACTTC.

V and J are TRBV15 and TRBJ2-1, with 8 bases identical to TRBD2. Per germline, CDR1 LNHNV and CDR2 YYDKDF (reference sequence). This CDR3 is 15 amino acids long. J was trimmed by 4 bases and V by 6 bases; bases with no gene match: 8. The chain's CDR3 is CATRVTGGPYNEQFF. CDR3 nucleotide sequence: TGTGCCACCAGGGTCACGGGGGGGCCGTACAATGAGCAGTTCTTC.

This clone was seen just once. V and J are TRBV10-3 and TRBJ1-1; TRBD1 matches at 7 bases. The CDR3 extends over 13 amino acids. CDR1 ENHRY and CDR2 SYGVKD come from the germline V gene. Losses at the gene ends were 6 bases for V and 1 base for J; bases not matched to a gene: 2. The CDR3 DNA reads TGTGCCATCAGGAGGGACAGGAACACTGAAGCTTTCTTT. It translates to CAIRRDRNTEAFF.

The chain recombines TRBV5-1 with TRBJ2-7, with a tentative D call TRBD2 (6 bases). This CDR3 is built from 12 residues. Germline CDR1 reads SGHRS; CDR2 reads YFSETQ. The germline V and J ends were trimmed by 3 bases and 7 bases, with 11 bases remaining between them. CDR3 DNA: TGCGCCAGCAGCTACACCGGGACTGAGCAGTACTTC. Protein: CASSYTGTEQYF.

V usage is TRBV28 and J usage is TRBJ1-3, with TRBD1 identical over 12 bases. Germline V gene lookup returns CDR1 MDHEN and CDR2 SYDVKM. CDR3 length: 12 residues. Losses at the gene ends were 6 bases for V and 16 bases for J; bases not matched to a gene: 7. As DNA, the CDR3 is TGTGCCAGCAGGGGACAGGGGGCACTACCCTATTTT. Translated, it gives CASRGQGALPYF. The full variable domain, completed using reference TRBV28 and TRBJ1-3, is DVKVTQSSRYLVKRTGEKVFLECVQDMDHENMFWYRQDPGLGLRLIYFSYDVKMKEKGDIPEGYSVSREKKERFSLILESASTNQTSMYLCASRGQGALPYFGEGSWLTVV.

CDR3 DNA sequence: TGCAGTGCTTTTGACAGGCATGAGTACTTC. Residues: CSAFDRHEYF. The chain uses TRBV20-1 and TRBJ2-7; the D gene is possibly TRBD1 (6 bases). V was shortened by 5 bases and J by 11 bases, with 13 bases between the two germline ends. The V gene's germline CDR1 is DFQATT and CDR2 SNEGSKA (reference sequence). The CDR3 sequence is 10 residues long.

The rearrangement joins TRBV19 to TRBJ1-6, with 11 bases matching TRBD1. The CDR3 sequence is 17 residues long. The germline V gene encodes CDR1 LNHDA and CDR2 SQIVND (reference sequence). V lost 5 bases to trimming and J lost 4 bases; unmatched junction nucleotides: 7. The CDR3 is CASSSPGTGGYNSPLHF. The CDR3 nucleotides are TGTGCCAGTAGTTCACCCGGGACAGGGGGATATAATTCACCCCTCCACTTT.

The chain joins TRBV19 to TRBJ2-7; possibly TRBD2 for D (5 bases). V dropped 6 bases and J dropped 1 base, with 13 bases sitting between them. In germline, CDR1 is LNHDA, CDR2 SQIVND (reference sequence). The CDR3 is made up of 14 amino acids. Written as DNA, the CDR3 is TGTGCCAGTAGGTCCGGGAAGGGATCCTACGAGCAGTACTTC. This encodes CASRSGKGSYEQYF.

The V call is TRBV6-5, the J call TRBJ2-1; 10 bases fit TRBD2. CDR3 length: 15 residues. Trimming cost V 6 bases and J 7 bases; bases outside gene matches: 9. Germline V gene sequence: CDR1 MNHEY, CDR2 SVGAGI. CDR3 protein: CASSRSGGAGNEQFF. The CDR3 DNA reads as TGTGCCAGCAGCCGAAGCGGGGGGGCAGGTAATGAGCAGTTCTTC.

This clone was seen once. The J gene is TRBJ1-2, the V gene TRBV27, with TRBD1 matching over 8 bases. The CDR3 is 14 amino acids. The J segment lost 11 bases and the V segment lost 4 bases, leaving 12 bases of the junction unmatched. Germline CDR1 MNHEY, CDR2 SMNVEV (reference sequence). CDR3 sequence (DNA): TGTGCCAGCAGTTCAAACAGGGGGTGGGAGGGGTACACCTTC. Encoded protein: CASSSNRGWEGYTF.

The rearrangement uses TRBV5-1 and TRBJ2-7; a weak D match, TRBD2 (5 bases). The CDR3 contains 13 residues. V gave up 4 bases and J gave up 2 bases, with 10 bases separating them. CDR1 is SGHRS, CDR2 YFSETQ, per germline. DNA of the CDR3: TGCGCCAGCAGCGGGAGCGGTCCCTACGAGCAGTACTTC. It specifies CASSGSGPYEQYF.

The V and J genes are TRBV28 and TRBJ1-2, with 7 bases matching TRBD1. The CDR3 contains 12 residues. J gave up 5 bases and V 8 bases, and 5 bases lay outside the gene matches. CDR1 and CDR2 from the germline V gene are MDHEN and SYDVKM. The CDR3 sequence: CASWDSLYGYTF. For the CDR3, the DNA is TGTGCCAGCTGGGACAGCCTGTATGGCTACACCTTC.

J is TRBJ2-5 and V is TRBV27; 7 bases align to TRBD2. J gave up 3 bases and V 8 bases, and 6 bases lay outside the gene matches. The V gene's germline CDR1 is MNHEY and CDR2 SMNVEV (reference sequence). CDR3 size: 13 residues. Here the CDR3 DNA reads TGTGCCAGCGGAAGGACTAGGAAAGAGACCCAGTACTTC. Residues: CASGRTRKETQYF.

The chain carries TRBV7-6 and TRBJ2-2, with D perhaps matching TRBD2 (6 bases). This CDR3 region has 15 residues. V was cut by 5 bases and J by 5 bases, with 15 bases left in between. Germline CDR1 reads SGHVS; CDR2 reads FNYEAQ. The CDR3 reads CASSVTSHPTGELFF. CDR3 nucleotide sequence: TGTGCCAGCAGCGTTACTAGCCACCCGACCGGGGAGCTGTTTTTT.

The chain joins TRBV5-4 to TRBJ2-5; possible D gene TRBD2, 6 bases. The CDR3 sequence is 17 residues long. Between the trimmed V and J ends, which lost 1 base and 5 bases, there was a span of 21 bases. Germline CDR1 reads SGHNT; CDR2 reads YYREEE (reference sequence). The CDR3 region is CASSLNPGAGQVETQYF. For the CDR3, the DNA is TGTGCCAGCAGCTTGAACCCGGGAGCCGGGCAAGTGGAGACCCAGTACTTC.

This chain links TRBV7-3 with TRBJ2-5; 14 positions agree with TRBD2. The CDR3 length is 15 residues. CDR1 is SGHTA and CDR2 is FQGTGA in the germline V gene. V dropped 4 bases and J dropped 4; count of bases not matched to a gene: 2. CDR3 coding DNA: TGTGCCAGCAGCTCCGGGACTAGCGGGGGAGAGACCCAGTACTTC. Its translation: CASSSGTSGGETQYF.

This clone was recorded a few times. This chain links TRBV15 with TRBJ2-7; D is possibly TRBD1 (5 bases). The CDR3 runs 15 residues. The germline V gene encodes CDR1 LNHNV and CDR2 YYDKDF (reference sequence). The germline V and J ends were trimmed by 1 base and 2 bases, with 12 bases remaining between them. This CDR3 reads CATSRGGPYPYEQYF. Written as DNA, the CDR3 is TGTGCCACCAGCAGAGGGGGCCCTTACCCCTACGAGCAGTACTTC.